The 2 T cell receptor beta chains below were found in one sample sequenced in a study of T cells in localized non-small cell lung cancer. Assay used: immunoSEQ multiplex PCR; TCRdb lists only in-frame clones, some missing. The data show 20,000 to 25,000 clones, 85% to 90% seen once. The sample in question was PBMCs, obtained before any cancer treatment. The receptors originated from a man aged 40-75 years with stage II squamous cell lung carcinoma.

As DNA, the CDR3 is TGTGCCAGCAGCAACTTGGGACCGACTAACTATGGCTACACCTTC. Its protein product is CASSNLGPTNYGYTF. V and J are TRBV5-6 and TRBJ1-2, with D perhaps TRBD1 (5 bases). Germline CDR1 is SGHDT and CDR2 is YYEEEE. Between the trimmed V and J ends, which lost 4 bases and 0 bases, there was a span of 13 bases. The CDR3 totals 15 residues.

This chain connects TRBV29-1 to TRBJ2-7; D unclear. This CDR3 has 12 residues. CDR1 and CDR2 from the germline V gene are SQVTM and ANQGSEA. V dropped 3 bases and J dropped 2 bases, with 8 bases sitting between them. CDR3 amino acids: CSVDPEAYEQYF. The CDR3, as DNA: TGCAGCGTTGACCCAGAAGCCTACGAGCAGTACTTC.